This T cell receptor (beta chain) was recorded in a study of Ad26.COV2.S vaccination and SARS-CoV-2 variants. Clones were sequenced by immunoSEQ multiplex PCR, and TCRdb holds only the in-frame ones, with some missing. The repertoire has about 350,000 clones, around 90% of them found once; the top ten carry 3% to 5%. This CDR3 comprises 17 residues. Germline V CDR1 and CDR2: SGHDT, YYEEEE. V shed 4 bases and J 0 bases; nucleotides not matched to a gene: 7. The chain joins TRBV5-6 to TRBJ1-6; the match to TRBD1 covers 7 bases. The sequence came from a human donor who had recovered from COVID-19. This specimen was peripheral blood, taken after recovery from COVID-19. The CDR3 region has the DNA TGTGCCAGCAGCGAGGGACAGAGGAACTCCTATAATTCACCCCTCCACTTT. Translating gives CASSEGQRNSYNSPLHF.